The TCR beta chain under discussion was sequenced for a study of beta chain features in type 1 diabetes. Reverse transcription of all isolated RNA meant that expressed TCRB transcripts were sequenced. Repertoires were generated with immunoSEQ multiplex PCR, while TCRdb's copy carries only in-frame clones and drops some. The sample carries a few hundred thousand clones, less than 15% recorded once. CDR1 is KGHSH, CDR2 LQKENI, per germline. V dropped 3 bases and J dropped 3 bases, with 12 bases sitting between them. CDR3 length: 15 amino acids. The genes are TRBV18 and TRBJ2-1, with D uncertain. The TCR comes from a woman aged 18-29 years in good health. Sequencing input: naive CD4+ T cells from blood. CDR3 coding DNA: TGTGCCAGCTCACCGGCAGAGGCGAACTACAATGAGCAGTTCTTC. Amino acids: CASSPAEANYNEQFF.